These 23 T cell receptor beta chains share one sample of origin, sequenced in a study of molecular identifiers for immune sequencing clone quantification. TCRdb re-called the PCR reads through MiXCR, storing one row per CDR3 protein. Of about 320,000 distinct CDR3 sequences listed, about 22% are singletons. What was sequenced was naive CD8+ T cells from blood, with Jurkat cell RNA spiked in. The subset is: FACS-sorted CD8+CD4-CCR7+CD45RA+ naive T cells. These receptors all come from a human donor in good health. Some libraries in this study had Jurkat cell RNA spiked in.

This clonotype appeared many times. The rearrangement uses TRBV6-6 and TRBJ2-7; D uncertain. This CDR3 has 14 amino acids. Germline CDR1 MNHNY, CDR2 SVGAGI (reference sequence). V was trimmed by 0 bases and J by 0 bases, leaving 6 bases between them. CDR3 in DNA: TGTGCCAGCAGTTACTCGCCCAGCTCCTACGAGCAGTACTTC. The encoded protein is CASSYSPSSYEQYF.

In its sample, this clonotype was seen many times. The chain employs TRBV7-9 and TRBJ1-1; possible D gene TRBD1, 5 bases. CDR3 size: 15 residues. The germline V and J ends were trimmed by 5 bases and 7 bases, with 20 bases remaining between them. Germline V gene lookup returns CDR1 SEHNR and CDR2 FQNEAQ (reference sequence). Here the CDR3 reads CASSIRDPTENEAFF. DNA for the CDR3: TGTGCCAGCAGCATAAGGGACCCGACAGAGAATGAAGCTTTCTTT.

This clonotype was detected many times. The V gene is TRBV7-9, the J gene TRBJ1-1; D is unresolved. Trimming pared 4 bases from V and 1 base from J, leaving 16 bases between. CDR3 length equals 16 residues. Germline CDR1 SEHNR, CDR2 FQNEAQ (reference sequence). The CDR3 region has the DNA TGTGCCAGCAGCTCCGACCCCAAGATGGGGAACACTGAAGCTTTCTTT. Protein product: CASSSDPKMGNTEAFF.

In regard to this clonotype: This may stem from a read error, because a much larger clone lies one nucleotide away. CDR3 amino acids: CAMGTADGQFF. The DNA for the CDR3 is TGTGCCATGGGGACAGCGGATGGGCAGTTCTTC. This rearrangement joins TRBV6-2 or TRBV6-3 to TRBJ2-1; 7 bases map to TRBD1. V lost 10 bases and J lost 12; bases outside the gene matches: 9. Germline V CDR1 and CDR2: MNHEY, SVGEGT. This CDR3 has 11 residues.

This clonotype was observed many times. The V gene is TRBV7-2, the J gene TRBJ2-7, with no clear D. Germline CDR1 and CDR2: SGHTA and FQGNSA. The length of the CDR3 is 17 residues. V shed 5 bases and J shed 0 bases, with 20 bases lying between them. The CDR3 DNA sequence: TGTGCCAGCAGCCTCGAACGTCTTGGCCTCAGCTCCTACGAGCAGTACTTC. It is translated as CASSLERLGLSSYEQYF.

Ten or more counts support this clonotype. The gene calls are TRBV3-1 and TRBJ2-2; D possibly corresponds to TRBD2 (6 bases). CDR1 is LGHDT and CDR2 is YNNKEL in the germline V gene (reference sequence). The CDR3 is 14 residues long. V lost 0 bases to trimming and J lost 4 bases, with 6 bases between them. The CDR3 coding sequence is TGTGCCAGCAGCCAAGATAGCGGCACCGGGGAGCTGTTTTTT. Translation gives CASSQDSGTGELFF.

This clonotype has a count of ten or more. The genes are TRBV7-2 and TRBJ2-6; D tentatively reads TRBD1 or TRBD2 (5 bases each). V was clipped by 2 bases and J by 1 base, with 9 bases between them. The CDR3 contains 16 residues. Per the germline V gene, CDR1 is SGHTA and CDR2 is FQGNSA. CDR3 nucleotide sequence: TGTGCCAGCAGCTTACCAGGGAGTTCTGGGGCCAACGTCCTGACTTTC. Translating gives CASSLPGSSGANVLTF.

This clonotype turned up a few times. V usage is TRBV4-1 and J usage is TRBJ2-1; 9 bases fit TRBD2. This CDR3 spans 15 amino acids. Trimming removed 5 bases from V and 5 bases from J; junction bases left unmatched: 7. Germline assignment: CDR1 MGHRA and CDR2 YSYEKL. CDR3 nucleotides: TGCGCCAGCAGCTATAGCGGGGGACTCAACAATGAGCAGTTCTTC. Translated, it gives CASSYSGGLNNEQFF.

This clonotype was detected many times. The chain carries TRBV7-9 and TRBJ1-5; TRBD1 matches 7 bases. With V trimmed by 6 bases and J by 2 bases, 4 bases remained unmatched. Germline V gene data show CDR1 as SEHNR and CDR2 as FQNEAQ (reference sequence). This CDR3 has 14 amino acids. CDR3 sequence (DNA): TGTGCCAGCAGTTGGGGGACAGGCAATCAGCCCCAGCATTTT. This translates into CASSWGTGNQPQHF. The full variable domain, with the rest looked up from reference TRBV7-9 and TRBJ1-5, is DTGVSQNPRHKITKRGQNVTFRCDPISEHNRLYWYRQTLGQGPEFLTYFQNEAQLEKSRLLSDRFSAERPKGSFSTLEIQRTEQGDSAMYLCASSWGTGNQPQHFGDGTRLSIL.

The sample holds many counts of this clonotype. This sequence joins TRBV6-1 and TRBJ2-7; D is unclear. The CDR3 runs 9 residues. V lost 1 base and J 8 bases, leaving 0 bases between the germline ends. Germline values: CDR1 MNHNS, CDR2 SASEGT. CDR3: CASSEEQYF. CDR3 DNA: TGTGCCAGCAGTGAAGAGCAGTACTTC.

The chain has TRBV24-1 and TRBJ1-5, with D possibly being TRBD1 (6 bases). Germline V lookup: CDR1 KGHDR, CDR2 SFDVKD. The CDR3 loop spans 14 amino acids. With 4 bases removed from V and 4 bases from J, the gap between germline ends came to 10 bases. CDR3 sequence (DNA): TGTGCCACCAGTGACAGGACAGAGAATCAGCCCCAGCATTTT. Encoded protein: CATSDRTENQPQHF.

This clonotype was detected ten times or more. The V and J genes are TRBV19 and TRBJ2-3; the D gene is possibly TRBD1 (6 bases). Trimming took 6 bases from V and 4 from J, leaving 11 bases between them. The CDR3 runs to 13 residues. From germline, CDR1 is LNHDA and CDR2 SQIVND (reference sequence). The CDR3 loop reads CASRSWTADTQYF. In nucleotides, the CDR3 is TGTGCCAGTAGGAGCTGGACAGCAGATACGCAGTATTTT.

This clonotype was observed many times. This CDR3 reads CASSLPPRAQWPQYF. CDR3 nucleotides: TGTGCCAGCAGTTTACCCCCCCGGGCCCAGTGGCCCCAGTACTTC. The chain recombines TRBV28 with TRBJ2-5; D gene uncertain. Germline CDR1 is MDHEN and CDR2 is SYDVKM. Trimming removed 2 bases at V and 9 bases at J, with 19 bases between. The CDR3 is 15 residues long. The whole variable domain, remainder taken from reference TRBV28 and TRBJ2-5, is DVKVTQSSRYLVKRTGEKVFLECVQDMDHENMFWYRQDPGLGLRLIYFSYDVKMKEKGDIPEGYSVSREKKERFSLILESASTNQTSMYLCASSLPPRAQWPQYFGPGTRLLVL.

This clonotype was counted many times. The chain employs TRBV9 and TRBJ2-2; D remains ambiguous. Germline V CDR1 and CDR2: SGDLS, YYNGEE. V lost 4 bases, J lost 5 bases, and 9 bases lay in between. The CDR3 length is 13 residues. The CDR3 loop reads CASSLLGTGELFF. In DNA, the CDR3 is TGTGCCAGCAGCTTGTTGGGAACCGGGGAGCTGTTTTTT.

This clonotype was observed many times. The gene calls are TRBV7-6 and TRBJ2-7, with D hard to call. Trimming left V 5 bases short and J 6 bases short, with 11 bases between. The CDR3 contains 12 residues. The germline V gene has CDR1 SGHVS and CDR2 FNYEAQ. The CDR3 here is CASSARESEQYF. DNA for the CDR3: TGTGCCAGCAGCGCGAGAGAGAGCGAGCAGTACTTC.

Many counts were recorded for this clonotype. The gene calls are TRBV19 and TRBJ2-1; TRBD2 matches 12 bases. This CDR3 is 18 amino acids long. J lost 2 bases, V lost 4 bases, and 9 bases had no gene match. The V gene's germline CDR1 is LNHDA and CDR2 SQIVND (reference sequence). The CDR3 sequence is CASSRPTSGGPAYNEQFF. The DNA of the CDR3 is TGTGCCAGTAGTAGACCGACTAGCGGGGGTCCGGCCTACAATGAGCAGTTCTTC.

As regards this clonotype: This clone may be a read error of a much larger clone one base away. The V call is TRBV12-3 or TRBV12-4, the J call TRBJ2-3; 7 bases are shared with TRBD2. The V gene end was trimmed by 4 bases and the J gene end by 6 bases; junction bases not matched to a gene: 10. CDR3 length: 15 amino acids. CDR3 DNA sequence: TGTGCCAGCAGTTCTTCCAGGGAGGGCCAGGATACGCAGTATTTT. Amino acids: CASSSSREGQDTQYF.

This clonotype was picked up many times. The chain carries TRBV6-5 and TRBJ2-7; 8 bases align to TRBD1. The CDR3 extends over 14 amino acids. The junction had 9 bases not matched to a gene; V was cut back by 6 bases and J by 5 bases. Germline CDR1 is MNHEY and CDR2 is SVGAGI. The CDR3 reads CASSQGQGTDEQYF. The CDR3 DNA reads TGTGCCAGCAGCCAAGGACAGGGTACGGACGAGCAGTACTTC.

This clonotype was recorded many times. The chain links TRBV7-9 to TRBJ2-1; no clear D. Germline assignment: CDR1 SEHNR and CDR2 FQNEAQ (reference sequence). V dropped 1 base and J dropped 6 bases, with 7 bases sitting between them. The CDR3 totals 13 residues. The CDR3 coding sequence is TGTGCCAGCAGCTTAGTACAAACCAATGAGCAGTTCTTC. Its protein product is CASSLVQTNEQFF.

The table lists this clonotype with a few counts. CDR3 residues: CSARPGESYEQYF. The CDR3 nucleotides are TGCAGTGCTAGACCGGGAGAGTCTTACGAGCAGTACTTC. The rearrangement links TRBV20-1 to TRBJ2-7, with D perhaps matching TRBD2 (6 bases). Germline CDR1 DFQATT, CDR2 SNEGSKA (reference sequence). The length of the CDR3 is 13 residues. V lost 2 bases to trimming and J lost 4 bases, with 12 bases between them.

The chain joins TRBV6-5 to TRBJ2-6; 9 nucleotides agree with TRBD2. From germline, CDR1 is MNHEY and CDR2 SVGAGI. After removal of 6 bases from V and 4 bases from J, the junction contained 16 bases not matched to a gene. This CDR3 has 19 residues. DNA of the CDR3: TGTGCCAGCAGGTTTAGCCTAGCGGGAACCAAGGAAGGGGCCAACGTCCTGACTTTC. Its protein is CASRFSLAGTKEGANVLTF.

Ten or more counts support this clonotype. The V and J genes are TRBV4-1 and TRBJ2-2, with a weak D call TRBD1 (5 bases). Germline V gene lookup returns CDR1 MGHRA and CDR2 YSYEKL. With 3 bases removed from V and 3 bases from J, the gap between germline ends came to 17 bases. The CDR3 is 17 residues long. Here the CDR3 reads CASSQGPAGPYTGELFF. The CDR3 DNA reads TGCGCCAGCAGCCAGGGGCCAGCAGGCCCATACACCGGGGAGCTGTTTTTT.

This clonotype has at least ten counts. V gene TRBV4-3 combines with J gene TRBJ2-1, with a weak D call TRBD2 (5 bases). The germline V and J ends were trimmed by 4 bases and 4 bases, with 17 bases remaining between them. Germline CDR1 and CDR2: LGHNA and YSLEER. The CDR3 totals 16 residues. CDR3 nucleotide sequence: TGCGCCAGCAGCCCATCCGCAGCGGACCTATACAATGAGCAGTTCTTC. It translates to CASSPSAADLYNEQFF.